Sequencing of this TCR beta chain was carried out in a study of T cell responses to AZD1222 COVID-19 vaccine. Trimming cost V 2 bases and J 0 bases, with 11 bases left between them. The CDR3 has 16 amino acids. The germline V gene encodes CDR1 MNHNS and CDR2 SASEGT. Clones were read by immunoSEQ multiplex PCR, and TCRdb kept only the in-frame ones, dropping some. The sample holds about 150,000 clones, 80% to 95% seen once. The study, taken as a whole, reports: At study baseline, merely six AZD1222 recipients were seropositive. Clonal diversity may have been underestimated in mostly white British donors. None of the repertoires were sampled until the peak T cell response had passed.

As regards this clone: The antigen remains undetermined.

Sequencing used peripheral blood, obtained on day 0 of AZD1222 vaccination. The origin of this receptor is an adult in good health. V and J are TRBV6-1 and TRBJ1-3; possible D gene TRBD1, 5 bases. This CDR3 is CASSERAGSSGNTIYF. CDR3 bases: TGTGCCAGCAGTGAACGGGCAGGGAGCTCTGGAAACACCATATATTTT.